One T cell receptor beta chain is described in this entry. No cognate antigen has been identified for it. No per-base quality is available; no much larger clone lies one base away. The entire amount of isolated RNA was reverse transcribed using the High Capacity cDNA Reverse Transcription Kit, so the sequenced TCRB transcripts were expressed ones. Survey-depth immunoSEQ sequencing was performed on stem cell-like memory T cell samples, with an average of around 970,000 total reads per sample. After sorted cells were lysed in RLT buffer, RNA was extracted with DNase-treated RNeasy Micro or Mini kits, with the choice depending on cell number. Each cell subset was processed on its own to prevent cross-contamination, while patient and healthy donor samples were processed together. Using the immunoSEQ multiplex PCR, TCRB sequences were amplified from cDNA into 87-bp fragments spanning the CDR3 region. Sequencing of the amplicons was performed on the Illumina HiSeq platform. Under the source paper's analysis protocol: PCR bias was corrected computationally using synthetic template baselines, and reads within Hamming distance 2 were collapsed, with unmergeable singletons discarded. Reads were aligned against IMGT so that V, D and J genes, CDR3 length and insertions or deletions at six rearrangement sites could be assigned. Within each subset, clonotype counts were normalized to the number of sorted cells before true diversity and Gini coefficients were calculated with the tcR R package. The overlap coefficient, calculated on TCRB nucleotide sequences, was used to quantify repertoire sharing. Drawn from immuneACCESS, this table holds only the in-frame rearrangements with V and J called that TCRdb kept. Clones are partly lost; checked studies trace under half to an unresolved V gene and leave the rest unexplained. That table furnishes V, J and clone size, whereas the DNA furnished D and trimming. In all, the sample holds 15,000 to 20,000 clones, and about 50% of those were seen once. Around 0.45% of the sample belongs to the ten largest clones.

This sample was taken from a study of beta chain features in type 1 diabetes (dated by TCRdb to between 2017 and 2018). Looking at the study overall: Mean age, gender distribution, total cell number and subset yield were not different between patients and healthy donors. A total of 85 million to 140 million sorted cells were examined across all samples, and a strong correlation was observed between cell number per subset and RNA yield. In the study, recently diagnosed type 1 diabetes patients and matched healthy donors were compared on the TCRB repertoires of their sorted circulating CD4+ T cell subsets. Regulatory and stem cell-like memory subsets were isolated from only 8 patients and about eight healthy donors, whereas naive and central memory subsets came from all 30 or so donors.

From each donor, a single peripheral blood sample of 100 to 150 mL on average was drawn into heparinised tubes. Naive, central memory, regulatory and stem cell-like memory CD4+ T cells were sorted on a BD FACSAria II using a panel including CD45RO, CCR7, CD25, CD127, CD95 and CD27. All sorted populations exceeded 98% purity. Right away, PBMCs were isolated by Lymphoprep density gradient centrifugation and were stained directly, with no culture step. To minimize batch effects, samples were stained and sorted in pairs, one healthy donor with one patient per experiment. CDR1 and CDR2 (SGHRS, YFSETQ) derive from the germline V gene. From cysteine to phenylalanine, the CDR3 is 15 amino acids long. Only the CDR3 DNA is retained, 45 bases long and in frame from the first base. V loses 4 bases of germline sequence and J loses 5 bases, and the interval between the two ends is 15 bases. General study outcomes and caveats: Because cDNA was sequenced instead of genomic DNA, highly expressing activated cells could be over-represented, though the groups showed no difference in activation or CD3 levels. A moderate but significant shortening of TCRB CDR3 length was observed in type 1 diabetes patients in all four CD4+ subsets. Because small numbers of individuals were included in the HLA sub-analyses, any influence of HLA type on TCRB rearrangement was left unresolved. PCR may preferentially amplify shorter templates, but because patient and control samples were amplified and corrected together, any resulting skew would affect both groups equally. Fewer insertions and more nucleotide deletions at VDJ recombination sites were observed in patients with type 1 diabetes, implying thymic rearrangement abnormalities. Naive, central memory and regulatory TCRB repertoires appeared to be more alike among patients than among healthy donors.

This TCR was sampled from a man between 18 and 35 years old in good health. The chain employs TRBV5-1 and TRBJ2-2, and possibly TRBD1, on 6 matching bases. Material for sequencing was stem cell memory CD4+ T cells from blood. The cell subset or site label corresponds to: stem cell-like memory CD4+ T cells. CDR3 reads: CASSVALQGTGELFF. The sequenced DNA: TGCGCCAGCAGCGTTGCCCTTCAGGGGACCGGGGAGCTGTTTTTT.